This T cell receptor beta chain derives from a study of OX40 agonist ivuxolimab in advanced cancers. About the study as a whole: Ivuxolimab was a fully human IgG2 agonistic monoclonal antibody targeting the costimulatory receptor OX40 (CD134). Intravenous ivuxolimab was administered to patients every 2 weeks at six dose levels: 0.01, 0.1, 0.3, 1.5, 3 and 10 mg/kg. Among the approximately 54 dose-escalation patients, 19 had hepatocellular carcinoma, approximately 15 melanoma, 9 renal cell carcinoma and 9 head and neck cancer. The dose-escalation cohort was 82.7% male with a mean age of approximately 59 years, ranging from about 23 to 85. Prior anti-PD-1, anti-PD-L1 or anti-CTLA-4 therapy was permitted, and roughly two fifths of dose-escalation patients had received checkpoint inhibitors. Partial responses occurred in three dose-escalation patients: two with cutaneous melanoma and one with hepatocellular carcinoma. Peripheral TCRbeta sequencing was intended to test whether TCR sequence diversity was altered and clonal T-cell expansion was caused by ivuxolimab. The paper describes the monotherapy dose-escalation part (N of about 54 patients) of the phase I trial of ivuxolimab. What the research found in general, with its limitations: On average, CD8+ T cells showed more expanded clones than CD4+ T cells after ivuxolimab. In partial responders in the 0.1-3.0 mg/kg groups, normalized peripheral clonal expansion was found to be among the lowest, especially among CD8+ T cells. Clonal expansion of both CD4+ and CD8+ blood T cells was observed from baseline to week 6 at doses 0.1 to 3.0 mg/kg. The antigen specificity of the peripheral T cells that underwent clonal expansion was not determined. Low levels of normalized T-cell clonal expansion were also seen in some patients who did not respond.

For this clone: Its antigen is still unknown. One base away there is no much larger clone; base qualities are not given.

The trial excluded patients who had a history of autoimmune disease or who were on systemic immunosuppression. In every dose cohort, peripheral blood was drawn for TCR sequencing at baseline, cycle 4 day 1, and cycle 7 day 1. The samples were drawn from a first-in-human, open-label, multicenter phase I dose-escalation trial of ivuxolimab. Adults with locally advanced or metastatic melanoma, renal cell, hepatocellular, or head and neck squamous cell carcinoma were enrolled in the trial. Before TCR sequencing, CD4+ and CD8+ T cells were separately sorted from peripheral blood. To sequence the TCRbeta CDR3 region, genomic DNA was isolated from the sorted cells. The immunoSEQ Assay was used for sequencing of TCRbeta CDR3 regions. TCRdb took this table from immuneACCESS and kept in-frame rearrangements with V and J called. Such tables lack part of the clones; where checked against another copy, unresolved V genes explain under half of the gap, and the rest is unexplained. The sample contains around 110,000 clones, around 93% of them found a single time. In total, the top ten clones hold 0.15% to 0.17% of the sample.

The CDR3 holds 14 amino acids from the cysteine to the phenylalanine. The retained sequence is limited to the CDR3, 42 bases, with the frame set at the first base. The V end loses 4 bases and the J end loses 8 bases, and a stretch of 18 bases separates them. Sequences SGHRS (CDR1) and YFSETQ (CDR2) are obtained from the germline V gene. The rearranged chain carries TRBV5-1 and TRBJ1-1; possibly the D gene is TRBD1, per 6 matching bases. The sequencing used CD4+ or CD8+ T cells sorted from blood, collected in a trial of the OX40 agonist ivuxolimab. This TCR was recovered from an adult with an advanced solid tumor such as melanoma, head and neck, liver or kidney cancer. The nucleotide sequence reads TGCGCCAGCAGCCCCTGGGGGCGGGTCCAGGAAGCTTTCTTT. Its protein is CASSPWGRVQEAFF. Full variable domain (CDR3 extended with the reference TRBV5-1 and TRBJ1-1 proteins): KAGVTQTPRYLIKTRGQQVTLSCSPISGHRSVSWYQQTPGQGLQFLFEYFSETQRNKGNFPGRFSGRQFSNSRSEMNVSTLELGDSALYLCASSPWGRVQEAFFGQGTRLTVV.